The clone carrying this T cell receptor beta chain has a count of ten or more. Its antigen is unknown. TCR beta CDR3 sequences were amplified from RNA transcripts. Researchers ran a first-round RT-PCR on the TCR CDR3 using the HTBI primer set. TCRdb redid the calling of the multiplex PCR reads with MiXCR, one entry per CDR3 protein. The sample holds roughly 560,000 distinct CDR3 sequences, roughly 14% seen once. The source of the sample is a study of T cells in Graves' hyperthyroidism and ophthalmopathy. Study-level points and caveats: With a median lead of 6.5 months before onset, the model predicted ophthalmopathy.

Subjects with ophthalmopathy showed a Clinical Activity Score no lower than 3, a NOSPECS grade no lower than 4, and a duration shorter than 3 months. Used for diagnoses were clinical symptoms, serum thyroxine and TRAb, thyroid ultrasound and orbital computed tomography. Source material for PBMCs was 10 ml fresh peripheral blood. This CDR3 is 13 amino acids long. V lost 4 bases, J lost 3 bases, and 7 bases lay in between. Germline CDR1 SGHTA, CDR2 FQGNSA. The sequence was obtained from a woman aged 40 to 50 with Graves' ophthalmopathy. The chain recombines TRBV7-2 with TRBJ1-3, with D hard to call. Sequences were obtained from blood. This CDR3 is CASSSQGGNTIYF. CDR3 in DNA: TGTGCCAGCAGCTCGCAAGGTGGAAACACCATATATTTT. The variable domain in full, with the rest retrieved from reference TRBV7-2 and TRBJ1-3, is GAGVSQSPSNKVTEKGKDVELRCDPISGHTALYWYRQSLGQGLEFLIYFQGNSAPDKSGLPSDRFSAERTGGSVSTLTIQRTQQEDSAVYLCASSSQGGNTIYFGEGSWLTVV.